This paragraph reports one T cell receptor (beta chain). Its specificity is unknown. The data stem from a study of cytotoxic CD8 clonotypes in ibrutinib-treated CLL. As for the study in general: Samples averaged roughly 280,000 productive templates and more than 85,000 productive rearrangements. Study-wide points: Clonality went higher at ibrutinib response and then dropped back toward baseline at progression.

The V segment lost 7 bases and the J segment 7 bases; nucleotides outside the gene matches: 5. Germline CDR1 LNHDA, CDR2 SQIVND (reference sequence). CDR3 length equals 13 residues. The TCR beta libraries used 2 to 2.5 micrograms of genomic DNA that came from cryopreserved PBMCs. Data came from immunoSEQ multiplex PCR; TCRdb stores just in-frame clones and leaves some out. The sample includes about 45,000 clones, approximately 65% seen only once; the top ten take 20% to 25%. The starting material was PBMCs, obtained after 24 months of ibrutinib treatment. J is TRBJ1-5 and V is TRBV19; 9 bases map to TRBD1. The TCR sequence derives from a human donor with chronic lymphocytic leukemia. The chain's CDR3 is CASTGTGNQPQHF. The CDR3 nucleotides read TGTGCCAGTACCGGGACAGGGAACCAGCCCCAGCATTTT.